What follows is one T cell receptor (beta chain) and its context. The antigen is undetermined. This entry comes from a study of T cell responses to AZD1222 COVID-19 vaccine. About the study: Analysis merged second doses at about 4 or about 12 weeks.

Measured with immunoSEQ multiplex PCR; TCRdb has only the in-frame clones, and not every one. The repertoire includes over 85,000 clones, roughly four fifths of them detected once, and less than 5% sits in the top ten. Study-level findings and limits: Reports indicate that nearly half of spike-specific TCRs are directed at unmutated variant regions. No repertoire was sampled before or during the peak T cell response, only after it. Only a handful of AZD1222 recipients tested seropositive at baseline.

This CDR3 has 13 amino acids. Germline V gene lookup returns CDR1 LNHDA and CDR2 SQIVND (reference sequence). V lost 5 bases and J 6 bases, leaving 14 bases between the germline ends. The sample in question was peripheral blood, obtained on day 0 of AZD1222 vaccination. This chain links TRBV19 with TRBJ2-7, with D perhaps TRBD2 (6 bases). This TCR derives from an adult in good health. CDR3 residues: CASSPRPGGEQYF. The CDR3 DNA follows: TGTGCCAGTAGTCCCCGACCCGGGGGCGAGCAGTACTTC.